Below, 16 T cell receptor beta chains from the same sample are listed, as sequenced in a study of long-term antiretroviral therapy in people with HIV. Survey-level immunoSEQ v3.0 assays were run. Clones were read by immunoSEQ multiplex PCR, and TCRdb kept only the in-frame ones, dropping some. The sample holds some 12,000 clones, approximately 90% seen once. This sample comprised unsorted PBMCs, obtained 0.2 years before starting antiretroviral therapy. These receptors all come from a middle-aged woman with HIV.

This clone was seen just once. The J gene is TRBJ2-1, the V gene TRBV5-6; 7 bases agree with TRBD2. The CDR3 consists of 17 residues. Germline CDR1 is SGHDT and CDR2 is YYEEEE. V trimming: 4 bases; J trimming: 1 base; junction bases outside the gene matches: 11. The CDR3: CASSRKRASGSYNEQFF. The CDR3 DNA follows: TGTGCCAGCAGCCGAAAGAGGGCTAGCGGTTCCTACAATGAGCAGTTCTTC.

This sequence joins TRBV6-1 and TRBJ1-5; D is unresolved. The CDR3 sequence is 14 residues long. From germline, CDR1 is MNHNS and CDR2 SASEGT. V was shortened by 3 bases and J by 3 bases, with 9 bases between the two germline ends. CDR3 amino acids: CASSEAKANQPQHF. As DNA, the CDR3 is TGTGCCAGCAGTGAGGCGAAGGCCAATCAGCCCCAGCATTTT.

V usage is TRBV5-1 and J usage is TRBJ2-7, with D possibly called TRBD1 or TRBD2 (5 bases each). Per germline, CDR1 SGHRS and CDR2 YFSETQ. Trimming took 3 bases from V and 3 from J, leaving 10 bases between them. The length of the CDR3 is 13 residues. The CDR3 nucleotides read TGCGCCAGCAGCTCGGGGCATAGCTACGAGCAGTACTTC. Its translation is CASSSGHSYEQYF.

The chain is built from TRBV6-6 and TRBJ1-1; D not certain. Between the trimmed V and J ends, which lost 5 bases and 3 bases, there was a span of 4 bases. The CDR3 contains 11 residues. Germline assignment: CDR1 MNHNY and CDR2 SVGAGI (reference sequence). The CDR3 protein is CASSQDTEAFF. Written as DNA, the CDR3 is TGTGCCAGCAGTCAGGACACTGAAGCTTTCTTT.

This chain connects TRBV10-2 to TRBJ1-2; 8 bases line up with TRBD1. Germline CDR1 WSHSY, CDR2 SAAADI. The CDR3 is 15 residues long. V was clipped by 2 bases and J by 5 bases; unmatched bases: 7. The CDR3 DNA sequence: TGCGCCAGCAGTGAGAAGACAGGGGCTGGGTATGGCTACACCTTC. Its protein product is CASSEKTGAGYGYTF.

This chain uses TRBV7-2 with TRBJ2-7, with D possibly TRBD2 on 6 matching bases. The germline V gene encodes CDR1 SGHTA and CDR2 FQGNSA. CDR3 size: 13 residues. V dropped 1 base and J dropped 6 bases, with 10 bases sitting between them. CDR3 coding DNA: TGTGCCAGCAGCTTAGGACTAGAGGGCGAGCAGTACTTC. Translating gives CASSLGLEGEQYF.

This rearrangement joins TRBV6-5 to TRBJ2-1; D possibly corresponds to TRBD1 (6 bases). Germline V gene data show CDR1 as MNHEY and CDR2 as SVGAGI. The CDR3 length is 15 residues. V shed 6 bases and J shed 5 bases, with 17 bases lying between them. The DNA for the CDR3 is TGTGCCAGCAGACCGGGACACTCCCGTGACAATGAGCAGTTCTTC. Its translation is CASRPGHSRDNEQFF.

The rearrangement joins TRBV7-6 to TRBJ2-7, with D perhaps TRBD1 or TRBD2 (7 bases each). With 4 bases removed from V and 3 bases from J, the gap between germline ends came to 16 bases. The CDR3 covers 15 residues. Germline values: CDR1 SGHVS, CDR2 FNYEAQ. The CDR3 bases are TGTGCCAGCAGCTCGCAGGGGGGGAGCCTCTACGAGCAGTACTTC. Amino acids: CASSSQGGSLYEQYF.

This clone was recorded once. As DNA, the CDR3 is TGTGCCAGCTCACCAAGAAACGACAGGAACACTGAAGCTTTCTTT. Its protein is CASSPRNDRNTEAFF. J is TRBJ1-1 and V is TRBV18, with D possibly TRBD1 on 5 matching bases. The CDR3 runs 15 residues. With 2 bases removed from V and 1 base from J, the gap between germline ends came to 11 bases. Germline CDR1 and CDR2: KGHSH and LQKENI.

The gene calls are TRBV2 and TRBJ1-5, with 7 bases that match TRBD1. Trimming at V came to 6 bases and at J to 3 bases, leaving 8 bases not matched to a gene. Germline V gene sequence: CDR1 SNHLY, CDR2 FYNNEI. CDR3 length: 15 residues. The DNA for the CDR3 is TGTGCCAGCAGAGATAAGACAGGGTCCAATCAGCCCCAGCATTTT. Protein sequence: CASRDKTGSNQPQHF.

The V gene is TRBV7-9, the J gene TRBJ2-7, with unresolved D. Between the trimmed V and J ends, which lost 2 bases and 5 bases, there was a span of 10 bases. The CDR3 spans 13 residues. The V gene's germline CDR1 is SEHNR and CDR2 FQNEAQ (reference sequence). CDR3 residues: CASSLMNFDEQYF. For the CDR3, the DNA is TGTGCCAGCAGCTTAATGAATTTTGACGAGCAGTACTTC.

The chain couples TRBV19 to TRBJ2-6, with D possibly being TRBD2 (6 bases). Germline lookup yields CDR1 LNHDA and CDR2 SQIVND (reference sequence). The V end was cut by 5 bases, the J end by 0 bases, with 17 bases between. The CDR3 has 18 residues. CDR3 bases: TGTGCCAGTAGTTCAACCAGGGTGGGGGGCTCTGGGGCCAACGTCCTGACTTTC. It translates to CASSSTRVGGSGANVLTF.

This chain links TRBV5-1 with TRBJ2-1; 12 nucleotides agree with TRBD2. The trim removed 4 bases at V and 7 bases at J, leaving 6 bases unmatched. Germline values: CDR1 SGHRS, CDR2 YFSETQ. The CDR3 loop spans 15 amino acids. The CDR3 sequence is CASSASGGDWNEQFF. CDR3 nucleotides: TGCGCCAGCAGCGCTAGCGGGGGGGATTGGAATGAGCAGTTCTTC. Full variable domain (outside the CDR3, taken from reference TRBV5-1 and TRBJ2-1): KAGVTQTPRYLIKTRGQQVTLSCSPISGHRSVSWYQQTPGQGLQFLFEYFSETQRNKGNFPGRFSGRQFSNSRSEMNVSTLELGDSALYLCASSASGGDWNEQFFGPGTRLTVL.

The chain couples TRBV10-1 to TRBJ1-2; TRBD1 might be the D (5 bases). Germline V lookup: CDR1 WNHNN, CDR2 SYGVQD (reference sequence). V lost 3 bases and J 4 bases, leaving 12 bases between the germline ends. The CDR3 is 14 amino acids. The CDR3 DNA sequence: TGCGCCAGCAGTGATTCCGGGACGGTCTATGGCTACACCTTC. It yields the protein CASSDSGTVYGYTF.

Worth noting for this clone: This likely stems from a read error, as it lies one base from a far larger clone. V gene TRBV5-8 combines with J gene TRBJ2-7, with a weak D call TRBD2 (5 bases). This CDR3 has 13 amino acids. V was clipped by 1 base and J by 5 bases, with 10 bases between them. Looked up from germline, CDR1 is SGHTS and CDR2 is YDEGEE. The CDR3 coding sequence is TGTGCCAGCAGCTTGTGGGGAGTTGACGAGCAGTACTTC. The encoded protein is CASSLWGVDEQYF.

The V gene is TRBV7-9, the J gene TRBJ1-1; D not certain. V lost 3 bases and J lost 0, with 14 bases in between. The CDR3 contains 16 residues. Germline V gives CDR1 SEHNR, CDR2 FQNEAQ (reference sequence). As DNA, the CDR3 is TGTGCCAGCAGCTTGTTGCAGGCCTTCATGAACACTGAAGCTTTCTTT. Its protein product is CASSLLQAFMNTEAFF.